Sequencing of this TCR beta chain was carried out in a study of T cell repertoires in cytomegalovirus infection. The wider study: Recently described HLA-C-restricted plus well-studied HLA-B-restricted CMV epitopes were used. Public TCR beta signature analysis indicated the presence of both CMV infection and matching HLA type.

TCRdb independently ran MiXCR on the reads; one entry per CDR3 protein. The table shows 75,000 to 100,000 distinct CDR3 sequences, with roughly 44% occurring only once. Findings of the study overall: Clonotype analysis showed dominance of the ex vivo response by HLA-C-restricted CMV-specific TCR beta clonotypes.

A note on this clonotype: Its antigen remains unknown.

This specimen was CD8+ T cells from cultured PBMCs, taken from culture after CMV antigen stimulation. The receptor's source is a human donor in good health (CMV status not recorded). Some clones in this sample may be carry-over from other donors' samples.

CDR3 DNA: TGTGCCAGCAGCTTCGGTGGAGATACGCAGTATTTT. Translation gives CASSFGGDTQYF. The J gene is TRBJ2-3, the V gene TRBV11-3; D ambiguous. The CDR3 runs to 12 residues. The germline V gene has CDR1 SGHNT and CDR2 YENEEA. V lost 3 bases to trimming and J lost 5 bases, with 6 bases between them.